This is a list of T cell receptor beta chains from one sample in a study of cytotoxic CD8 clonotypes in ibrutinib-treated CLL. Sequencing was performed with immunoSEQ multiplex PCR; in TCRdb, only in-frame clones are kept and a portion is missing. The table lists 300,000 to 350,000 clones, roughly 79% of them singletons. The sequencing here drew on PBMCs, taken before ibrutinib treatment. Every receptor here comes from a human donor with chronic lymphocytic leukemia. The CDR3 runs from the conserved cysteine through the conserved F or W. The order of the fields is J gene, D gene, clone size, V gene, CDR3 protein, CDR3 DNA. A D gene is named only where the DNA matches it firmly. Size tells how often a clone was seen (once, few, many) or the class of an expanded clone, and some rows leave it out.

J: TRBJ2-1; D: -; size: once; V: TRBV19; CDR3: CASSIDSGSFDEQFF; DNA: TGTGCCAGTAGTATAGACTCTGGGAGCTTCGATGAGCAGTTCTTC
J: TRBJ2-1; D: -; size: -; V: TRBV7-3; CDR3: CASSPERVSYNEQFF; DNA: TGTGCCAGCAGCCCCGAGCGGGTATCCTACAATGAGCAGTTCTTC
J: TRBJ1-2; D: -; size: -; V: TRBV18; CDR3: CASGTTYGYTF; DNA: TGTGCCTCCGGGACAACCTATGGCTACACCTTC
J: TRBJ1-2; D: -; size: -; V: TRBV30; CDR3: CAWSGLGGSAYGYTF; DNA: TGTGCCTGGAGTGGACTGGGGGGATCTGCCTATGGCTACACCTTC
J: TRBJ2-7; D: -; size: -; V: TRBV30; CDR3: CAWSGGDRQYF; DNA: TGTGCCTGGAGTGGAGGGGACCGGCAGTACTTC
J: TRBJ2-7; D: TRBD1; size: -; V: TRBV6-1; CDR3: CASSVSDRGFYEQYF; DNA: TGTGCCAGCAGTGTTTCGGACAGGGGATTCTACGAGCAGTACTTC
J: TRBJ2-5; D: -; size: -; V: TRBV4-1; CDR3: CASSQSERIQYF; DNA: TGCGCCAGCAGCCAATCGGAGCGGATCCAGTACTTC
J: TRBJ2-7; D: TRBD1; size: -; V: TRBV18; CDR3: CASSPRDRGYEQYF; DNA: TGTGCCAGCTCACCAAGGGACAGGGGCTACGAGCAGTACTTC
J: TRBJ2-7; D: -; size: once; V: TRBV29-1; CDR3: CSVEDPARFDEQYF; DNA: TGCAGCGTTGAAGACCCCGCTAGGTTCGACGAGCAGTACTTC
J: TRBJ1-1; D: -; size: -; V: TRBV15; CDR3: CATSRDNLQRIITEAFF; DNA: TGTGCCACCAGCAGAGATAACCTACAGAGGATTATCACTGAAGCTTTCTTT
J: TRBJ1-1; D: -; size: -; V: TRBV7-9; CDR3: CASSLWLSGGTEAFF; DNA: TGTGCCAGCAGCTTATGGTTAAGTGGGGGTACTGAAGCTTTCTTT
J: TRBJ2-7; D: TRBD2; size: -; V: TRBV6-6; CDR3: CASSYKGGGSTYEQYF; DNA: TGTGCCAGCAGTTACAAGGGTGGCGGGAGCACCTACGAGCAGTACTTC
J: TRBJ1-1; D: -; size: -; V: TRBV27; CDR3: CASSLSGGYTEAFF; DNA: TGTGCCAGCAGTTTGTCGGGGGGCTACACTGAAGCTTTCTTT
J: TRBJ2-2; D: -; size: once; V: TRBV9; CDR3: CASSPPTGTENTGELFF; DNA: TGTGCCAGCAGCCCGCCCACCGGGACTGAGAACACCGGGGAGCTGTTTTTT
J: TRBJ2-7; D: -; size: -; V: TRBV7-9; CDR3: CASSPPGAPAYEQYF; DNA: TGTGCCAGCAGCCCCCCGGGAGCCCCGGCCTACGAGCAGTACTTC
J: TRBJ1-2; D: TRBD1; size: once; V: TRBV4-1; CDR3: CASSHRTGGNYGYTF; DNA: TGCGCCAGCAGCCACAGGACAGGGGGTAACTATGGCTACACCTTC